This entry lists 23 T cell receptor beta chains sequenced from one sample in a study of Graves' ophthalmopathy and Graves' hyperthyroidism. CDR3 regions of TCR beta were amplified from RNA transcripts. Second-round multiplex PCR came after a first-round RT-PCR that employed HTBI primers. MiXCR was run by TCRdb on the multiplex PCR reads, yielding one entry per CDR3 protein. This repertoire shows hundreds of thousands of distinct CDR3 sequences, roughly a fifth found once; its top ten account for about 46%. The sample was peripheral blood. The receptors derive from a woman between 50 and 59 years old with Graves' ophthalmopathy.

At least ten counts were recorded for this clonotype. The chain uses TRBV2 and TRBJ2-7; D unclear. Between the trimmed V and J ends, which lost 6 bases and 1 base, there was a span of 7 bases. This CDR3 has 12 residues. The V gene's germline CDR1 is SNHLY and CDR2 FYNNEI. DNA of the CDR3: TGTGCCAGCAGACTCAGTTCCTACGAGCAGTACTTC. Translation gives CASRLSSYEQYF.

Many counts were recorded for this clonotype. The rearrangement uses TRBV5-6 and TRBJ1-1; TRBD1 might be the D (5 bases). Between the trimmed V and J ends, which lost 0 bases and 5 bases, there was a span of 11 bases. The CDR3 consists of 14 residues. From germline, CDR1 is SGHDT and CDR2 YYEEEE. CDR3 amino acids: CASSLGWGGTEAFF. In nucleotides, the CDR3 is TGTGCCAGCAGCTTGGGGTGGGGGGGGACTGAAGCTTTCTTT.

This clonotype was detected only a few times. The V call is TRBV4-1, the J call TRBJ2-7; 11 nucleotides align to TRBD1. The CDR3 extends over 15 amino acids. Trimming at V came to 4 bases and at J to 2 bases, leaving 4 bases not matched to a gene. Germline loops: CDR1 MGHRA, CDR2 YSYEKL. CDR3 loop: CASSRGTGGTYEQYF. The CDR3, as DNA: TGCGCCAGCAGCCGAGGGACAGGGGGGACCTACGAGCAGTACTTC.

This clonotype was detected many times. V usage is TRBV6-1 and J usage is TRBJ1-1; tentative D call: TRBD1 (6 bases). The V end lost 6 bases, the J end lost 0 bases, and 8 bases lay between the germline ends. CDR3 length: 13 amino acids. CDR1 is MNHNS, CDR2 SASEGT, per germline. DNA of the CDR3: TGTGCCAGCAGGAAGGGGGTGAACACTGAAGCTTTCTTT. As protein: CASRKGVNTEAFF.

This clonotype was counted many times. The chain is built from TRBV6-5 and TRBJ1-1; maybe TRBD1 (5 bases). The CDR3 sequence is 14 residues long. Trimming removed 7 bases at V and 0 bases at J, with 12 bases between. From germline, CDR1 is MNHEY and CDR2 SVGAGI. DNA for the CDR3: TGTGCCAGCACCATGGGACGGATGAACACTGAAGCTTTCTTT. This sequence encodes CASTMGRMNTEAFF.

The chain links TRBV24-1 to TRBJ2-7; D is ambiguous. CDR1 and CDR2 (germline): KGHDR, SFDVKD. The CDR3 contains 15 residues. The V and J ends lost 5 bases and 7 bases respectively, with 20 bases between them. DNA for the CDR3: TGTGCCACCAGTGGGGGTGGAACAGCCCGGGCGGAGCAGTACTTC. Residues: CATSGGGTARAEQYF.

This clonotype was seen a few times. The CDR3 ends on some other residue instead of the conserved phenylalanine or tryptophan, so this is likely a read error. CDR3 in amino acids: CSASNGNQPQHS. DNA of the CDR3: TGCAGTGCTAGTAACGGGAATCAGCCCCAGCATTCT. The rearrangement uses TRBV20-1 and TRBJ1-5; unclear D gene. In germline, CDR1 is DFQATT, CDR2 SNEGSKA (reference sequence). V was trimmed by 3 bases and J by 4 bases, leaving 7 bases between them. The CDR3 covers 12 residues.

In its sample, this clonotype was seen many times. The J gene is TRBJ2-1, the V gene TRBV20-1; D not certain. Germline assignment: CDR1 DFQATT and CDR2 SNEGSKA (reference sequence). This CDR3 has 13 amino acids. The V and J ends lost 1 base and 1 base respectively, with 5 bases between them. This CDR3 reads CSARGKSYNEQFF. The CDR3 DNA sequence: TGCAGTGCTAGAGGCAAATCCTACAATGAGCAGTTCTTC.

This clonotype was recorded many times. The chain couples TRBV28 to TRBJ2-7; 9 nucleotides match TRBD1. The CDR3 is 19 amino acids. Trimming removed 0 bases from V and 4 bases from J; junction bases left unmatched: 16. In germline, CDR1 is MDHEN, CDR2 SYDVKM. CDR3 region: CASSLWGLQRTGASYEQYF. As DNA, the CDR3 is TGTGCCAGCAGTTTATGGGGCCTTCAGCGGACAGGGGCGTCGTACGAGCAGTACTTC.

The sample holds many counts of this clonotype. The CDR3 DNA is TGTGCCAGCAGTTTATTCCTAGCGGGAGGTACCGGGGAGCTGTTTTTT. It encodes CASSLFLAGGTGELFF. The chain joins TRBV27 to TRBJ2-2; 11 nucleotides align to TRBD2. The CDR3 runs 16 residues. Germline assignment: CDR1 MNHEY and CDR2 SMNVEV (reference sequence). The trim removed 1 base at V and 5 bases at J, leaving 3 bases unmatched.

This clonotype was counted many times. The rearrangement links TRBV5-1 to TRBJ1-6; possibly TRBD1 for D (5 bases). CDR1 and CDR2 from the germline V gene are SGHRS and YFSETQ. The CDR3 sequence is 14 residues long. Trimming removed 1 base from V and 10 bases from J, with 12 bases in between. CDR3 in DNA: TGCGCCAGCAGCTTGAGAGGGGTCGGATCACCCCTCCACTTT. It translates to CASSLRGVGSPLHF. Drawing the rest from reference TRBV5-1 and TRBJ1-6, the complete variable domain is KAGVTQTPRYLIKTRGQQVTLSCSPISGHRSVSWYQQTPGQGLQFLFEYFSETQRNKGNFPGRFSGRQFSNSRSEMNVSTLELGDSALYLCASSLRGVGSPLHFGNGTRLTVT.

This chain links TRBV12-3 or TRBV12-4 with TRBJ2-2; D not certain. The CDR3 extends over 15 amino acids. The V gene lost 6 bases and the J gene lost 1 base, with 12 bases spanning the gap. The CDR3 sequence is CASRLSRLNTGELFF. The DNA for the CDR3 is TGTGCCAGCAGACTCTCCAGGCTGAACACCGGGGAGCTGTTTTTT.

This chain joins TRBV12-3 or TRBV12-4 and TRBJ1-3; D gene ambiguous. The ends were cut back, 5 bases at V and 9 bases at J, with 8 bases in the middle. The CDR3 covers 11 residues. Written as DNA, the CDR3 is TGTGCCAGCAGTCCGGGGTTCACCATATATTTT. It codes for CASSPGFTIYF.

Many counts were recorded for this clonotype. This rearrangement joins TRBV28 to TRBJ2-5, with TRBD2 matching 9 bases. The CDR3 is made up of 13 amino acids. J gave up 5 bases and V 8 bases, and 6 bases lay outside the gene matches. Germline V gene data show CDR1 as MDHEN and CDR2 as SYDVKM. The CDR3 spells CASGLAGQETQYF. In DNA, the CDR3 is TGTGCCAGCGGTCTAGCGGGACAGGAGACCCAGTACTTC.

Ten or more counts support this clonotype. The chain couples TRBV25-1 to TRBJ2-2; D tentatively reads TRBD1 or TRBD2 (5 bases each). In germline, CDR1 is MGHDK, CDR2 SYGVNS. CDR3 length: 18 amino acids. Trimming removed 1 base from V and 9 bases from J, with 24 bases in between. CDR3 nucleotides: TGTGCCAGCAGTGAATCCCGGGACGGAGGCCAAGGGATCCGGGAGCTGTTTTTT. Protein product: CASSESRDGGQGIRELFF.

The chain employs TRBV5-6 and TRBJ1-2; 9 nucleotides align to TRBD1. The germline V gene encodes CDR1 SGHDT and CDR2 YYEEEE. Trimming removed 4 bases from V and 7 bases from J; junction bases left unmatched: 5. The CDR3 is made up of 13 amino acids. In DNA, the CDR3 is TGTGCCAGCAGCCCCGGGACAGGGAGTGGCTACACCTTC. Amino acid sequence: CASSPGTGSGYTF. Together with reference TRBV5-6 and TRBJ1-2, the CDR3 gives the full variable domain: DAGVTQSPTHLIKTRGQQVTLRCSPKSGHDTVSWYQQALGQGPQFIFQYYEEEERQRGNFPDRFSGHQFPNYSSELNVNALLLGDSALYLCASSPGTGSGYTFGSGTRLTVV.

This clonotype showed up many times. The chain recombines TRBV14 with TRBJ2-2; unclear D gene. From germline, CDR1 is SGHDN and CDR2 FVKESK. Deletions cut 1 base from V and 7 bases from J, with 7 bases between. The CDR3 extends over 13 amino acids. CDR3 region: CASSQVLGGELFF. The CDR3, as DNA: TGTGCCAGCAGCCAAGTGTTAGGCGGGGAGCTGTTTTTT.

This clonotype was counted at least ten times. This rearrangement joins TRBV6-5 to TRBJ2-5, with 10 positions matching TRBD1. Germline trimming cut 2 bases from V and 4 bases from J; bases unmatched to any gene: 4. The V gene's germline CDR1 is MNHEY and CDR2 SVGAGI. The CDR3 covers 15 residues. The CDR3 loop reads CASSYRGTGVETQYF. Here the CDR3 DNA reads TGTGCCAGCAGTTACCGCGGGACAGGGGTAGAGACCCAGTACTTC.

This clonotype was detected ten times or more. The chain is built from TRBV6-5 and TRBJ1-2, with TRBD1 identical over 8 bases. Germline V gene sequence: CDR1 MNHEY, CDR2 SVGAGI. The ends lost 8 bases at V and 3 bases at J; junction bases unmatched: 5. The CDR3 spans 13 residues. The CDR3 loop is CASRTGGHYGYTF. In nucleotides, the CDR3 is TGTGCCAGCCGAACAGGGGGGCACTATGGCTACACCTTC.

This clonotype was counted many times. The V gene is TRBV24-1, the J gene TRBJ2-7; D ambiguous. Trimming took 7 bases from V and 5 from J, leaving 2 bases between them. Germline CDR1 is KGHDR and CDR2 is SFDVKD. This CDR3 spans 9 amino acids. The CDR3 DNA reads as TGTGCCACCAGGCACGAGCAGTACTTC. Translating gives CATRHEQYF.

This chain connects TRBV6-2 or TRBV6-3 to TRBJ2-7; D unresolved. Trimming stripped 2 bases from V and 0 bases from J, with 8 bases between. The germline gives CDR1 MNHEY, CDR2 SVGEGT. The CDR3 is 14 residues long. The CDR3 is CASSYNRRSYEQYF. In nucleotides, the CDR3 is TGTGCCAGCAGTTACAACAGACGCTCCTACGAGCAGTACTTC.

The V call is TRBV30, the J call TRBJ2-1, with no clear D. The V gene lost 1 base and the J gene lost 3 bases, with 4 bases spanning the gap. The germline CDR1 and CDR2 sequences are GTSNPN and SVGIG (reference sequence). CDR3 length: 12 residues. The CDR3 DNA follows: TGTGCCTGGAGTGGAGTCTACAATGAGCAGTTCTTC. It yields the protein CAWSGVYNEQFF.

This clonotype came up many times. This sequence joins TRBV9 and TRBJ1-2; D remains ambiguous. V gave up 0 bases and J gave up 6 bases, with 15 bases separating them. Germline CDR1 SGDLS, CDR2 YYNGEE. This CDR3 region has 15 residues. The CDR3 sequence: CASSVVGAIPHGYTF. The CDR3 nucleotides are TGTGCCAGCAGCGTAGTAGGAGCAATCCCCCATGGCTACACCTTC.